This TCR beta chain was identified in a study of T cells in Graves' hyperthyroidism and ophthalmopathy. The CDR3 is 14 amino acids. Germline V gene sequence: CDR1 SGHNT, CDR2 YYREEE (reference sequence). Trimming took 2 bases from V and 5 from J, leaving 8 bases between them. Researchers took RNA transcripts and amplified the TCR beta CDR3 regions from them. HTBI primers were used for first-round RT-PCR of the TCR CDR3. From the multiplex PCR reads, TCRdb called clonotypes with MiXCR, one entry per CDR3 protein. Of approximately 320,000 distinct CDR3 sequences listed, 16% were seen once; the top ten hold roughly 31%.

The chain has TRBV5-4 and TRBJ1-6; D possibly corresponds to TRBD1 (5 bases). The receptor's source is a man between 25 and 39 years old with Graves' hyperthyroidism. Sequenced input: blood. The chain's CDR3 is CASSFGGNNSPLHF. In DNA form, the CDR3 reads TGTGCCAGCAGCTTTGGGGGAAATAATTCACCCCTCCACTTT.